The subject of this entry is one T cell receptor (beta chain). The junction had 6 bases not matched to a gene; V was cut back by 4 bases and J by 0 bases. The CDR3 length is 15 residues. Germline V gives CDR1 SGHTA, CDR2 FQGNSA. This sample is drawn from a study of OX40 agonist ivuxolimab in advanced cancers. Study background: Patients were dosed with the agonistic anti-OX40 (CD134) antibody ivuxolimab.

Method: immunoSEQ multiplex PCR; TCRdb's copy keeps in-frame clones and lacks some. The data show more than 85,000 clones, about 90% seen once. The receptor was derived from an adult with an advanced solid tumor such as melanoma, head and neck, liver or kidney cancer. The chain is built from TRBV7-2 and TRBJ2-7; 7 positions agree with TRBD1. The specimen was CD4+ or CD8+ T cells sorted from blood, collected in a trial of the OX40 agonist ivuxolimab. CDR3 sequence (DNA): TGTGCCAGCAGCTACACCGGGACAGACTCCTACGAGCAGTACTTC. Its protein is CASSYTGTDSYEQYF.